This entry concerns a single T cell receptor beta chain. CDR1 SNHLY and CDR2 FYNNEI come from the germline V gene. There are 13 residues in the CDR3. V lost 8 bases and J 0 bases, leaving 10 bases between the germline ends. The data were taken from a study of cytomegalovirus exposure and HLA in healthy donors. Use of 60 Vbeta and 13 Jbeta primers characterized the PCR. TCRdb keeps only in-frame clones here, not all; method: immunoSEQ multiplex PCR. The sample data list approximately 42,000 clones. Sequencing used PBMCs. V usage is TRBV2 and J usage is TRBJ2-5; D is undetermined. This receptor was obtained from a male donor in good health and CMV-seronegative. The DNA for the CDR3 is TGTGCCAGCTCTCGGGTGAACCAAGAGACCCAGTACTTC. It yields the protein CASSRVNQETQYF.